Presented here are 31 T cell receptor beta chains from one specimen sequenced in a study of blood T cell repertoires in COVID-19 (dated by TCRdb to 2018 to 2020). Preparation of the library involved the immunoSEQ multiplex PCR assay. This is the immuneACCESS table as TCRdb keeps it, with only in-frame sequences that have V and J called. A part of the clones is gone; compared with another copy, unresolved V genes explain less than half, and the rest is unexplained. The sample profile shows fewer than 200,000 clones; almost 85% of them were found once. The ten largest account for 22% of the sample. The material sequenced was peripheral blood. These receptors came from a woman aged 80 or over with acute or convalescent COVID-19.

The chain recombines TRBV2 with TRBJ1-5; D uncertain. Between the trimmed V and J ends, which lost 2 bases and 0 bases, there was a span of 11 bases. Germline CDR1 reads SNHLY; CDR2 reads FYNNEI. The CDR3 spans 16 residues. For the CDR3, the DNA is TGTGCCAGCAGTGAAATAGGCAGGTATAGCAATCAGCCCCAGCATTTT. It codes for CASSEIGRYSNQPQHF.

CDR3 region: CASSPVAGGGVNTGELFF. In DNA, the CDR3 is TGTGCCAGCTCACCCGTAGCGGGAGGCGGGGTGAACACCGGGGAGCTGTTTTTT. The chain is built from TRBV18 and TRBJ2-2; TRBD2 matches at 10 bases. J was trimmed by 1 base and V by 3 bases; bases with no gene match: 8. Germline CDR1 is KGHSH and CDR2 is LQKENI. This CDR3 region has 18 residues.

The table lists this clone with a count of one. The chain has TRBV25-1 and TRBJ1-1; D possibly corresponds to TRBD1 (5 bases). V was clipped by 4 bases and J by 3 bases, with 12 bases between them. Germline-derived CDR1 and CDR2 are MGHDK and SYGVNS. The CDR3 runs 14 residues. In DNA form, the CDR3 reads TGTGCCAGCAGTGGCAGGGCTGGGGACACTGAAGCTTTCTTT. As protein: CASSGRAGDTEAFF.

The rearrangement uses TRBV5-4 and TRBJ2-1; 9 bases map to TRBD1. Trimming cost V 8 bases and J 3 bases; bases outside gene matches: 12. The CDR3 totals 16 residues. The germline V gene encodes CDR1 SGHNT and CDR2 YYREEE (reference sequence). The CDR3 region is CASKPPGTGIYNEQFF. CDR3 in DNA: TGTGCCAGTAAGCCTCCCGGGACAGGGATCTACAATGAGCAGTTCTTC. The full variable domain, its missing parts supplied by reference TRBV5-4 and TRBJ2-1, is ETGVTQSPTHLIKTRGQQVTLRCSSQSGHNTVSWYQQALGQGPQFIFQYYREEENGRGNFPPRFSGLQFPNYSSELNVNALELDDSALYLCASKPPGTGIYNEQFFGPGTRLTVL.

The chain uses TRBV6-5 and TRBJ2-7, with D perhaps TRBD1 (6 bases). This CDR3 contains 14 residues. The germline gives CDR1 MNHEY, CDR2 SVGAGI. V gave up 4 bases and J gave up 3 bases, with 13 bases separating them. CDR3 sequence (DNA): TGTGCCAGCAGTTTACACAGGGTCCTCTACGAGCAGTACTTC. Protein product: CASSLHRVLYEQYF.

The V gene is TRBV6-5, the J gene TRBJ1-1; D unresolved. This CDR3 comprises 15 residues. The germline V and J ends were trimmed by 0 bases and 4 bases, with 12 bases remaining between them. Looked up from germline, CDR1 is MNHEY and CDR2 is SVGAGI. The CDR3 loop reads CASSYSGYSGTEAFF. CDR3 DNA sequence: TGTGCCAGCAGTTACTCCGGCTACAGTGGCACTGAAGCTTTCTTT.

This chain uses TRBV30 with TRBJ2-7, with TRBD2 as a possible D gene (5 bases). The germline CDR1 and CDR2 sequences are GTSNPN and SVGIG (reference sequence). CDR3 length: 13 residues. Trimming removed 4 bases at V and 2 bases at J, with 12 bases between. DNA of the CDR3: TGTGCCTGGACCACTCGGGGAACCTACGAGCAGTACTTC. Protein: CAWTTRGTYEQYF. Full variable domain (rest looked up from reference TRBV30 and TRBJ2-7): SQTIHQWPATLVQPVGSPLSLECTVEGTSNPNLYWYRQAAGRGLQLLFYSVGIGQISSEVPQNLSASRPQDRQFILSSKKLLLSDSGFYLCAWTTRGTYEQYFGPGTRLTVT.

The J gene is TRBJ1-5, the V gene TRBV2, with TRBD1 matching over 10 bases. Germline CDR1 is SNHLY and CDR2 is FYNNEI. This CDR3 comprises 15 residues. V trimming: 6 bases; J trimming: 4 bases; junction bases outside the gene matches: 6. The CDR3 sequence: CASRGPGQGNQPQHF. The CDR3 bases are TGTGCCAGCAGGGGGCCGGGACAGGGGAATCAGCCCCAGCATTTT.

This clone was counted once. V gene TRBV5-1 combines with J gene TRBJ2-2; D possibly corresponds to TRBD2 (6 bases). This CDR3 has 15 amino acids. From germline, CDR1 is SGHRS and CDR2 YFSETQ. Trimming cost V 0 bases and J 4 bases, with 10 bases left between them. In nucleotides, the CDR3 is TGCGCCAGCAGCTTGGTTGGGAGGAGCACCGGGGAGCTGTTTTTT. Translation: CASSLVGRSTGELFF.

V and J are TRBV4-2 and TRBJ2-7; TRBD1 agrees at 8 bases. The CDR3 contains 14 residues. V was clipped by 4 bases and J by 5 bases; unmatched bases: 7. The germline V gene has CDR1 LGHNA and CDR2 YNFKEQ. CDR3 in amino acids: CASSPYRGSNEQYF. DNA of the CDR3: TGTGCCAGCAGCCCCTACAGGGGGTCAAACGAGCAGTACTTC.

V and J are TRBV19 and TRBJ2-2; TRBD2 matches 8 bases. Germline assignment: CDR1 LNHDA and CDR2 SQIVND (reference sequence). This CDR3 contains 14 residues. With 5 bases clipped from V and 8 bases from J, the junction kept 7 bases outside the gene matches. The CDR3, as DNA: TGTGCCAGTAGTTCGACGACTAGCGCGGGGGAGCTGTTTTTT. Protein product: CASSSTTSAGELFF. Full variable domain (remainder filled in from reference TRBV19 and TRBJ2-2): DGGITQSPKYLFRKEGQNVTLSCEQNLNHDAMYWYRQDPGQGLRLIYYSQIVNDFQKGDIAEGYSVSREKKESFPLTVTSAQKNPTAFYLCASSSTTSAGELFFGEGSRLTVL.

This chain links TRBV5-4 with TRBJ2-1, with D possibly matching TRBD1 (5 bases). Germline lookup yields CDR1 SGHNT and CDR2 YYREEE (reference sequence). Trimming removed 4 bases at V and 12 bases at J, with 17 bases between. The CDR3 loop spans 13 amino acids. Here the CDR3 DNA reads TGTGCCAGCAGCCGAACTGACAGTGAGCGGCAGTTCTTC. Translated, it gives CASSRTDSERQFF.

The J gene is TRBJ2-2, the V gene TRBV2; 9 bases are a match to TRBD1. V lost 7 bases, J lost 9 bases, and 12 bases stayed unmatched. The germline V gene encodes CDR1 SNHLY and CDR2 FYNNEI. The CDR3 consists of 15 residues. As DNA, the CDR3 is TGTGCCAGCACCGGGACAGGGTCGATAAGCCGGGAGCTGTTTTTT. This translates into CASTGTGSISRELFF.

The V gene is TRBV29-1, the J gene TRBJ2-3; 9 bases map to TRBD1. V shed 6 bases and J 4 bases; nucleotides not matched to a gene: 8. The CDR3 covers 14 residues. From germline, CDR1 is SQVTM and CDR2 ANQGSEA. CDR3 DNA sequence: TGCAGCGTGGAACAGGGGGCTAGAGCAGATACGCAGTATTTT. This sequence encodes CSVEQGARADTQYF.

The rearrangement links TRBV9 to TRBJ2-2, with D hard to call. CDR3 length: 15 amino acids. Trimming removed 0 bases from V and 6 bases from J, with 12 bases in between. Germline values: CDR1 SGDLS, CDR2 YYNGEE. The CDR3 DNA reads TGTGCCAGCAGCGTAGGATCCAATAGCCCCGGGGAGCTGTTTTTT. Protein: CASSVGSNSPGELFF.

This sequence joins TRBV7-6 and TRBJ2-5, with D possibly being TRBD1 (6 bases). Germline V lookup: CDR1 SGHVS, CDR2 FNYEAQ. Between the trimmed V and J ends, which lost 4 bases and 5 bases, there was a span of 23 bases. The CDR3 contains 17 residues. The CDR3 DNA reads TGTGCCAGCAGCTCCATTAGAGGGACACGAATGGGGGAGACCCAGTACTTC. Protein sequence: CASSSIRGTRMGETQYF.

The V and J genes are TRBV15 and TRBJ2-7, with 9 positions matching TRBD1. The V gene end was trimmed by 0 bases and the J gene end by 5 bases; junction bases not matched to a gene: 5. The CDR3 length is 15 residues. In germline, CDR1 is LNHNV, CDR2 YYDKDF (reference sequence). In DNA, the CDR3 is TGTGCCACCAGCAGAGAGCCGGGACAGGGCGACGAGCAGTACTTC. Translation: CATSREPGQGDEQYF.

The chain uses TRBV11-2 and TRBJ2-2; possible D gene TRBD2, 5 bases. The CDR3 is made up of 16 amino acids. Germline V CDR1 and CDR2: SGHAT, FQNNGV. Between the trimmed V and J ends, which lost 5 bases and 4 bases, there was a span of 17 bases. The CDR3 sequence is CASSETKLGVTGELFF. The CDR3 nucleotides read TGTGCCAGCAGCGAGACTAAACTCGGTGTCACCGGGGAGCTGTTTTTT. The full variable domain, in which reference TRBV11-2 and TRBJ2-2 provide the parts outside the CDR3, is EAGVAQSPRYKIIEKRQSVAFWCNPISGHATLYWYQQILGQGPKLLIQFQNNGVVDDSQLPKDRFSAERLKGVDSTLKIQPAKLEDSAVYLCASSETKLGVTGELFFGEGSRLTVL.

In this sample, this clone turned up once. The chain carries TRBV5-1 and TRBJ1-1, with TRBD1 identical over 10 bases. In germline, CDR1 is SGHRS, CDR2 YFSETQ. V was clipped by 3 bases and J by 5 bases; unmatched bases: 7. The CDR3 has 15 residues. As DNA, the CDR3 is TGCGCCAGCAGCTCGACCGGGACAGGGGAAACTGAAGCTTTCTTT. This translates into CASSSTGTGETEAFF.

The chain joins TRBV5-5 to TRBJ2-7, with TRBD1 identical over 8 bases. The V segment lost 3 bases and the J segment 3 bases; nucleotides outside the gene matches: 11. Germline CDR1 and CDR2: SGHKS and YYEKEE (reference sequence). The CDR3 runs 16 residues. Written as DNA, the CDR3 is TGTGCCAGCAGCTCCGGACAGGGATTAGCTTTCTACGAGCAGTACTTC. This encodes CASSSGQGLAFYEQYF.

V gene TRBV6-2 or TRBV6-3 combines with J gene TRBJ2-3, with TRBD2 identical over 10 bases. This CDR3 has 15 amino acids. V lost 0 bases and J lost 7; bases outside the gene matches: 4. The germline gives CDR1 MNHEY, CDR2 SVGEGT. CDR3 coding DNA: TGTGCCAGCAGTTACTCGACTAGCGGGTTCTATACGCAGTATTTT. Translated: CASSYSTSGFYTQYF.

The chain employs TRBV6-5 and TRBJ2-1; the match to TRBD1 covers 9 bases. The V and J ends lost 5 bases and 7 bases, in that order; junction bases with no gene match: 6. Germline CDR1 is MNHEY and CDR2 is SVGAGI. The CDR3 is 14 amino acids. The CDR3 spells CASSQTGGWNEQFF. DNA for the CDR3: TGTGCCAGCAGTCAAACAGGGGGCTGGAATGAGCAGTTCTTC.

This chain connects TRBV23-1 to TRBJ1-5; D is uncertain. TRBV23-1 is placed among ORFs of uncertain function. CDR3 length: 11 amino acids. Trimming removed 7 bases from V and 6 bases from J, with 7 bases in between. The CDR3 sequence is CASKSIQPQHF. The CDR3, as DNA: TGCGCCAGCAAGTCTATTCAGCCCCAGCATTTT.

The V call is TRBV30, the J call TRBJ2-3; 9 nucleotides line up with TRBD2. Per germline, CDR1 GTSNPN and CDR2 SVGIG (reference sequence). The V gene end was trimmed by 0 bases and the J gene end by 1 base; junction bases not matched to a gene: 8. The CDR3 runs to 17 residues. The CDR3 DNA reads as TGTGCCTGGAGTGTCCCGGTGACTAGCGGCCGCACAGATACGCAGTATTTT. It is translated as CAWSVPVTSGRTDTQYF. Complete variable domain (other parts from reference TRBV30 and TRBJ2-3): SQTIHQWPATLVQPVGSPLSLECTVEGTSNPNLYWYRQAAGRGLQLLFYSVGIGQISSEVPQNLSASRPQDRQFILSSKKLLLSDSGFYLCAWSVPVTSGRTDTQYFGPGTRLTVL.

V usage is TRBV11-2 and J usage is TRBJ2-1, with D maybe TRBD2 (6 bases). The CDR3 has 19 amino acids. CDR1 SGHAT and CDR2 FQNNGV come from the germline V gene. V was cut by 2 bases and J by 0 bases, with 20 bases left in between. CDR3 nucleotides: TGTGCCAGCAGCTTATCGTCTGTCGGGGGTGCCAGCTCCTACAATGAGCAGTTCTTC. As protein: CASSLSSVGGASSYNEQFF.

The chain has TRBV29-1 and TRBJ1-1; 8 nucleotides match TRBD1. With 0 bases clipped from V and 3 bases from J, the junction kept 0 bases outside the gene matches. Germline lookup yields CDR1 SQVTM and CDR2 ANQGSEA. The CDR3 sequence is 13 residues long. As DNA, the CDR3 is TGCAGCGTTGAAGAGACAGGGGACACTGAAGCTTTCTTT. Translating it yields CSVEETGDTEAFF.

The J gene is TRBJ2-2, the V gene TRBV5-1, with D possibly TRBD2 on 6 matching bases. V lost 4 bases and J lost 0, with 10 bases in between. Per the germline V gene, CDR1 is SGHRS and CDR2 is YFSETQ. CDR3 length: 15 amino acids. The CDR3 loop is CASSPTRANTGELFF. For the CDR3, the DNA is TGCGCCAGCAGCCCGACTAGGGCGAACACCGGGGAGCTGTTTTTT. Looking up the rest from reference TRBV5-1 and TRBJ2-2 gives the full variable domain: KAGVTQTPRYLIKTRGQQVTLSCSPISGHRSVSWYQQTPGQGLQFLFEYFSETQRNKGNFPGRFSGRQFSNSRSEMNVSTLELGDSALYLCASSPTRANTGELFFGEGSRLTVL.

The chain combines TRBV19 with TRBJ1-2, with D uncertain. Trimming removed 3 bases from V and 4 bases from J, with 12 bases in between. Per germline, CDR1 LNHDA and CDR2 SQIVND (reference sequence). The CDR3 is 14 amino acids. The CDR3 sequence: CASSMGDVGYGYTF. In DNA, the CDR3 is TGTGCCAGTAGTATGGGCGACGTGGGCTATGGCTACACCTTC.

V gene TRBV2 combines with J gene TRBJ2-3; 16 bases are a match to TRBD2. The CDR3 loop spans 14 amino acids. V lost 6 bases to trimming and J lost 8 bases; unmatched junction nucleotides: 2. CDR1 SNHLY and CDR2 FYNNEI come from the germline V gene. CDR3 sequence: CASRGTSGRVTQYF. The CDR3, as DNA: TGTGCCAGCAGGGGGACTAGCGGGAGGGTTACGCAGTATTTT.

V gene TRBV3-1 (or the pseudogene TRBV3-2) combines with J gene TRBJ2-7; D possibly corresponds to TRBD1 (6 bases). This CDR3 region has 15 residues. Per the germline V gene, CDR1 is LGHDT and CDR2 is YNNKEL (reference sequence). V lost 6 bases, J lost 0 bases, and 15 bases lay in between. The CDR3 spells CASSLDRFASYEQYF. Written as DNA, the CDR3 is TGTGCCAGCAGTCTCGACAGGTTCGCCTCCTACGAGCAGTACTTC.

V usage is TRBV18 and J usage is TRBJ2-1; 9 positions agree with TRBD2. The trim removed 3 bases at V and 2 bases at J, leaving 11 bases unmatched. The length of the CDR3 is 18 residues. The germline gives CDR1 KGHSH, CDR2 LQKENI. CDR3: CASSPALHQREAYNEQFF. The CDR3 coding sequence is TGTGCCAGCTCACCCGCTCTCCATCAGCGGGAGGCCTACAATGAGCAGTTCTTC. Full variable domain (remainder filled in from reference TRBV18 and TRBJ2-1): NAGVMQNPRHLVRRRGQEARLRCSPMKGHSHVYWYRQLPEEGLKFMVYLQKENIIDESGMPKERFSAEFPKEGPSILRIQQVVRGDSAAYFCASSPALHQREAYNEQFFGPGTRLTVL.